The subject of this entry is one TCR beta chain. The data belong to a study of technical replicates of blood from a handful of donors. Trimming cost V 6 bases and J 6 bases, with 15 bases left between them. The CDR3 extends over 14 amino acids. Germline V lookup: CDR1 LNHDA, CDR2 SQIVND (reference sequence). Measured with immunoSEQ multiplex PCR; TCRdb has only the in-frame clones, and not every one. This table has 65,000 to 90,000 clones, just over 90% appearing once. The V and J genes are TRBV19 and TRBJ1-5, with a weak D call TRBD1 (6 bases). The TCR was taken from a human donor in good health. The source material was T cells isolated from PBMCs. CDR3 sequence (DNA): TGTGCCAGTAGGACACAGGGTAGGGGTCAGCCCCAGCATTTT. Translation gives CASRTQGRGQPQHF.